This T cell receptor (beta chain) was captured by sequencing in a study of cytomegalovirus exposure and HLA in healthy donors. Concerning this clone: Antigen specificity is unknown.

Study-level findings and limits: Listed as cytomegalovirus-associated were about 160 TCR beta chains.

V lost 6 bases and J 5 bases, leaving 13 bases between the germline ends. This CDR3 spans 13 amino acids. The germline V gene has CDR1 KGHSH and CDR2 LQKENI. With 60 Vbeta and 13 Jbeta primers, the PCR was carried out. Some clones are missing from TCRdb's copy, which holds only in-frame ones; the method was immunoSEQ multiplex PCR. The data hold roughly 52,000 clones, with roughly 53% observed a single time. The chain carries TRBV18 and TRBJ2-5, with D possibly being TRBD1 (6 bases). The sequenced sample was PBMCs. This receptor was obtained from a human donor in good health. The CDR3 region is CASSMGRGETQYF. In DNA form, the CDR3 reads TGTGCCAGCTCCATGGGCAGGGGCGAGACCCAGTACTTC.